A single sample gave rise to the 4 T cell receptor beta chains below, sequenced in a study of T cells in Graves' hyperthyroidism and ophthalmopathy. The investigators amplified TCR beta CDR3 regions from RNA transcripts. When the TCR CDR3 underwent first-round RT-PCR, the HTBI primer set was used. MiXCR was run by TCRdb on the multiplex PCR reads, yielding one entry per CDR3 protein. The table lists approximately 400,000 distinct CDR3 sequences, approximately 20% of them singletons. Sequenced material: blood. Every receptor here comes from a woman aged 18-30 years with Graves' hyperthyroidism.

This clonotype has a count of ten or more. This rearrangement joins TRBV20-1 to TRBJ2-7, with 9 bases lining up with TRBD2. The CDR3 runs to 15 residues. The germline CDR1 and CDR2 sequences are DFQATT and SNEGSKA (reference sequence). The ends lost 0 bases at V and 3 bases at J; junction bases unmatched: 6. DNA for the CDR3: TGCAGTGCTAGAGAGGGAGCGGGGGGCATCTACGAGCAGTACTTC. Protein: CSAREGAGGIYEQYF.

Many counts were recorded for this clonotype. The chain joins TRBV28 to TRBJ2-5; 9 nucleotides agree with TRBD2. This CDR3 is built from 16 residues. V shed 5 bases and J 7 bases; nucleotides not matched to a gene: 14. The germline CDR1 and CDR2 sequences are MDHEN and SYDVKM. The CDR3 is CASSPPRSGGIGTQYF. The DNA for the CDR3 is TGTGCCAGCAGTCCCCCAAGAAGCGGGGGGATAGGGACCCAGTACTTC.

This clonotype came up many times. CDR3 protein: CSARDLRAGEAFF. CDR3 coding DNA: TGCAGTGCTAGAGATCTTAGGGCAGGTGAAGCTTTCTTT. The chain uses TRBV20-1 and TRBJ1-1; D call uncertain. V lost 0 bases and J 7 bases, leaving 12 bases between the germline ends. Germline CDR1 is DFQATT and CDR2 is SNEGSKA (reference sequence). The CDR3 runs to 13 residues.

This clonotype was observed many times. The chain is built from TRBV5-1 and TRBJ2-2; TRBD1 agrees at 7 bases. The germline V gene encodes CDR1 SGHRS and CDR2 YFSETQ. The CDR3 spans 16 residues. The junction had 9 bases not matched to a gene; V was cut back by 3 bases and J by 4 bases. CDR3: CASSSPTGLATGELFF. The CDR3 DNA is TGCGCCAGCAGCTCCCCGACAGGGCTCGCCACCGGGGAGCTGTTTTTT.